The 2 T cell receptor beta chains presented below share a single source sample, sequenced in a study of T-cell memory formation after mild COVID-19. MiXCR was run by TCRdb on the 5' RACE reads, yielding one entry per CDR3 protein. The sample records under 300,000 distinct CDR3 sequences, roughly 17% being singletons. The specimen was PBMCs or a T cell subset sorted from them (not recorded which). These receptor sequences come from a man younger than 30 who had mild COVID-19 (a few samples of this study predate the infection). Cell type and time point are not known.

CDR3 loop: CASSLDLAGAGANVLTF. CDR3 bases: TGCGCCAGCAGCTTGGACCTAGCGGGGGCTGGGGCCAACGTCCTGACTTTC. The chain couples TRBV5-1 to TRBJ2-6; TRBD2 aligns across 10 bases. The CDR3 runs 17 residues. V was pared by 0 bases and J by 2 bases, with 2 bases of the junction left unmatched. Germline V gene data show CDR1 as SGHRS and CDR2 as YFSETQ.

The sample holds a few counts of this clonotype. CDR3 bases: TGCGCCAGCAGCTTGGGACAGGGGCTTTCCTATGGCTACACCTTC. Its translation is CASSLGQGLSYGYTF. The chain combines TRBV5-1 with TRBJ1-2; 8 bases are a match to TRBD1. V lost 0 bases and J lost 4; bases outside the gene matches: 5. Germline CDR1 SGHRS, CDR2 YFSETQ. CDR3 length: 15 amino acids.